The 27 T cell receptor beta chains presented below share a single source sample, sequenced in a study of blood T cell repertoires in COVID-19. Method: immunoSEQ multiplex PCR; TCRdb's copy keeps in-frame clones and lacks some. The repertoire has about 160,000 clones, about 85% of them found once; the top ten carry approximately 0.99%. The specimen was peripheral blood. These receptor sequences come from a man aged 35-49 years with acute or convalescent COVID-19.

This rearrangement joins TRBV7-7 to TRBJ2-5, with a weak D call TRBD2 (6 bases). Trimming took off 4 bases at V and 6 bases at J, with 18 bases between the two ends. The CDR3 extends over 15 amino acids. Germline V gene lookup returns CDR1 SSHAT and CDR2 FNYEAQ (reference sequence). The CDR3 region has the DNA TGTGCCAGCAGCTCGCTGGACGGGAGAGATAAGACCCAGTACTTC. It is translated as CASSSLDGRDKTQYF.

The chain couples TRBV19 to TRBJ2-5; the match to TRBD1 covers 9 bases. Germline lookup yields CDR1 LNHDA and CDR2 SQIVND (reference sequence). CDR3 length: 16 amino acids. V shed 3 bases, J shed 4 bases, and the junction held 9 bases outside the gene matches. The chain's CDR3 is CASSMIRRTGVETQYF. The CDR3 coding sequence is TGTGCCAGTAGTATGATCAGGAGGACAGGGGTAGAGACCCAGTACTTC.

The chain recombines TRBV28 with TRBJ2-7; 9 bases fit TRBD1. The CDR3 has 13 residues. J lost 3 bases, V lost 8 bases, and 5 bases had no gene match. Germline V gene lookup returns CDR1 MDHEN and CDR2 SYDVKM. CDR3 residues: CASAGDRVYEQYF. DNA of the CDR3: TGTGCCAGCGCCGGGGACAGGGTCTACGAGCAGTACTTC.

The chain couples TRBV5-6 to TRBJ2-7; no clear D. V shed 0 bases and J shed 6 bases, with 10 bases lying between them. This CDR3 region has 13 residues. Germline CDR1 and CDR2: SGHDT and YYEEEE. The CDR3 coding sequence is TGTGCCAGCAGCTTGGGAACTCGTAGCGAGCAGTACTTC. It yields the protein CASSLGTRSEQYF.

The genes are TRBV9 and TRBJ1-3; no firm D call. V lost 2 bases and J 8 bases, leaving 11 bases between the germline ends. The germline CDR1 and CDR2 sequences are SGDLS and YYNGEE. The CDR3 has 13 residues. The CDR3 loop is CASSVRNIDTIYF. DNA for the CDR3: TGTGCCAGCAGCGTTCGTAATATAGACACCATATATTTT.

For the CDR3, the DNA is TGTGCCAGCAGCCTTGGCTTATCCGGAAACACCATATATTTT. It translates to CASSLGLSGNTIYF. This chain links TRBV3-1 (or the pseudogene TRBV3-2) with TRBJ1-3; D gene uncertain. V was shortened by 4 bases and J by 4 bases, with 11 bases between the two germline ends. Per the germline V gene, CDR1 is LGHDT and CDR2 is YNNKEL (reference sequence). This CDR3 spans 14 amino acids.

As concerns this clone: One end of the junction is discordant with germline, which a read error may explain. The chain combines TRBV7-2 with TRBJ1-2; perhaps TRBD1 as D (6 bases). CDR3 length: 13 residues. Germline V CDR1 and CDR2: SGHTA, FQGNSA. CDR3: CASNLAGGRGYTF. The CDR3 DNA follows: TGTGCCAGCAACTTAGCCGGGGGGCGAGGCTACACCTTC.

The genes are TRBV14 and TRBJ2-5; 10 positions match TRBD2. In germline, CDR1 is SGHDN, CDR2 FVKESK. The CDR3 loop spans 14 amino acids. V lost 2 bases to trimming and J lost 6 bases; unmatched junction nucleotides: 3. The CDR3 nucleotides are TGTGCCAGCAGCCAAATAGCGGGGGGCCAGACCCAGTACTTC. This encodes CASSQIAGGQTQYF.

Only a few counts were recorded for this clone. V usage is TRBV18 and J usage is TRBJ2-1, with 8 bases matching TRBD2. CDR3 length equals 16 residues. V lost 6 bases and J lost 5; bases outside the gene matches: 12. The V gene's germline CDR1 is KGHSH and CDR2 LQKENI. CDR3 coding DNA: TGTGCCAGCTCTGGAGGGGGACTAGGAGCCAACAATGAGCAGTTCTTC. Translation gives CASSGGGLGANNEQFF.

This clone was observed a single time. The chain combines TRBV9 with TRBJ2-3; no reliable D call. The germline V and J ends were trimmed by 7 bases and 2 bases, with 8 bases remaining between them. This CDR3 spans 12 amino acids. Germline V gene sequence: CDR1 SGDLS, CDR2 YYNGEE. The CDR3 sequence: CASRRATDTQYF. For the CDR3, the DNA is TGTGCCAGCCGTCGAGCCACAGATACGCAGTATTTT.

V is TRBV7-2 and J is TRBJ2-4, with a possible D match to TRBD2 (6 bases). This CDR3 comprises 13 residues. The germline gives CDR1 SGHTA, CDR2 FQGNSA. Deletions cut 1 base from V and 9 bases from J, with 10 bases between. The CDR3 sequence: CASSLGRGSIQYF. CDR3 coding DNA: TGTGCCAGCAGCTTAGGACGGGGGAGCATTCAGTACTTC.

This clone appeared once. J is TRBJ2-1 and V is TRBV15; TRBD1 matches 12 bases. The CDR3 has 13 residues. The ends lost 3 bases at V and 10 bases at J; junction bases unmatched: 1. Germline CDR1 LNHNV, CDR2 YYDKDF (reference sequence). CDR3 region: CATSRGQGAEQFF. In DNA form, the CDR3 reads TGTGCCACCAGCAGGGGACAGGGGGCCGAGCAGTTCTTC.

The J gene is TRBJ1-5, the V gene TRBV6-5; D is unclear. Trimming took off 4 bases at V and 0 bases at J, with 4 bases between the two ends. This CDR3 has 13 residues. Germline CDR1 reads MNHEY; CDR2 reads SVGAGI. The CDR3 sequence: CASSSYSNQPQHF. The CDR3 coding sequence is TGTGCCAGCAGTTCGTATAGCAATCAGCCCCAGCATTTT.

Written as DNA, the CDR3 is TGTGCCAGCAGCTCGGGGGGGCCCCGGGAGTCAACGCAGTATTTT. Protein: CASSSGGPRESTQYF. V gene TRBV9 combines with J gene TRBJ2-3, with 8 nucleotides matching TRBD2. This CDR3 region has 15 residues. Per the germline V gene, CDR1 is SGDLS and CDR2 is YYNGEE. The trim removed 4 bases at V and 9 bases at J, leaving 13 bases unmatched.

The V call is TRBV7-2, the J call TRBJ1-5; D is possibly TRBD1 (5 bases). The ends were cut back, 1 base at V and 7 bases at J, with 11 bases in the middle. CDR1 SGHTA and CDR2 FQGNSA come from the germline V gene. The CDR3 is 14 amino acids. DNA of the CDR3: TGTGCCAGCAGCTTAGGGAGGGGTGGACAGCCCCAGCATTTT. The encoded protein is CASSLGRGGQPQHF. Using reference TRBV7-2 and TRBJ1-5 for the parts outside the CDR3, the full variable domain is GAGVSQSPSNKVTEKGKDVELRCDPISGHTALYWYRQSLGQGLEFLIYFQGNSAPDKSGLPSDRFSAERTGGSVSTLTIQRTQQEDSAVYLCASSLGRGGQPQHFGDGTRLSIL.

This clone came up once. This chain links TRBV5-1 with TRBJ2-1, with TRBD2 identical over 14 bases. Germline V gene data show CDR1 as SGHRS and CDR2 as YFSETQ. V lost 4 bases to trimming and J lost 9 bases; unmatched junction nucleotides: 9. CDR3 length: 16 residues. CDR3 sequence reads: CASSALTSGGAGEQFF. The DNA for the CDR3 is TGCGCCAGCAGCGCCCTGACTAGCGGGGGGGCCGGTGAGCAGTTCTTC.

The chain uses TRBV5-8 and TRBJ1-2; D ambiguous. The CDR3 loop spans 16 amino acids. V gave up 3 bases and J gave up 8 bases, with 23 bases separating them. From germline, CDR1 is SGHTS and CDR2 YDEGEE. This CDR3 is CASSSPSAEPLWGYTF. CDR3 bases: TGTGCCAGCAGCTCCCCTTCCGCGGAGCCATTATGGGGCTACACCTTC.

The gene calls are TRBV6-1 and TRBJ1-1; tentatively, D is TRBD1 (5 bases). From germline, CDR1 is MNHNS and CDR2 SASEGT. The V end was cut by 3 bases, the J end by 1 base, with 12 bases between. This CDR3 has 15 amino acids. The CDR3 sequence is CASSEPGYQNTEAFF. The CDR3 bases are TGTGCCAGCAGTGAGCCAGGGTACCAGAACACTGAAGCTTTCTTT.

This rearrangement joins TRBV29-1 to TRBJ2-2, with 8 nucleotides matching TRBD2. Germline lookup yields CDR1 SQVTM and CDR2 ANQGSEA. Germline trimming cut 6 bases from V and 4 bases from J; bases unmatched to any gene: 7. This CDR3 has 14 amino acids. The CDR3 sequence: CSVVIGGVTGELFF. In DNA, the CDR3 is TGCAGCGTCGTCATCGGGGGGGTCACCGGGGAGCTGTTTTTT.

The J gene is TRBJ2-1, the V gene TRBV4-3; 14 bases map to TRBD2. The CDR3 has 18 amino acids. Germline lookup yields CDR1 LGHNA and CDR2 YSLEER. The V segment lost 1 base and the J segment 8 bases; nucleotides outside the gene matches: 10. The CDR3 DNA is TGCGCCAGCAGCCAAGCGGAAACCGAGACTAGCGGGGGGGATGAGCAGTTCTTC. Translating gives CASSQAETETSGGDEQFF.

This chain uses TRBV30 with TRBJ2-1, with TRBD2 identical over 8 bases. Germline V gene lookup returns CDR1 GTSNPN and CDR2 SVGIG (reference sequence). V was clipped by 4 bases and J by 9 bases; unmatched bases: 11. The CDR3 is 14 residues long. CDR3: CAWNAGGLVSEQFF. The CDR3 DNA reads as TGTGCCTGGAACGCGGGGGGCTTAGTCAGTGAGCAGTTCTTC.

The V and J genes are TRBV7-8 and TRBJ1-2; 8 bases are shared with TRBD1. The CDR3 runs 13 residues. The ends lost 5 bases at V and 8 bases at J; junction bases unmatched: 7. Germline CDR1 reads SGHVS; CDR2 reads FQNEAQ. This CDR3 is CASSQDRVRGYTF. CDR3 sequence (DNA): TGTGCCAGCAGCCAGGACAGGGTGAGGGGCTACACCTTC.

J is TRBJ1-5 and V is TRBV28; D is perhaps TRBD1 (5 bases). This CDR3 region has 14 residues. Germline loops: CDR1 MDHEN, CDR2 SYDVKM. Between the trimmed V and J ends, which lost 6 bases and 0 bases, there was a span of 9 bases. CDR3 region: CASRVGVSNQPQHF. Written as DNA, the CDR3 is TGTGCCAGCAGGGTAGGGGTTAGCAATCAGCCCCAGCATTTT.

The chain is built from TRBV24-1 and TRBJ1-6, with D perhaps matching TRBD1 (6 bases). The germline V gene encodes CDR1 KGHDR and CDR2 SFDVKD. The CDR3 length is 14 residues. Trimming pared 7 bases from V and 4 bases from J, leaving 10 bases between. The CDR3 nucleotides read TGTGCCACCAGGGACAGCGGATATAATTCACCCCTCCACTTT. Translating gives CATRDSGYNSPLHF.

The chain has TRBV18 and TRBJ1-3; maybe TRBD1 (5 bases). The germline V gene encodes CDR1 KGHSH and CDR2 LQKENI. Trimming cost V 1 base and J 3 bases, with 10 bases left between them. The CDR3 runs 15 residues. In DNA form, the CDR3 reads TGTGCCAGCTCACCACAAGGGGTACATGGAAACACCATATATTTT. Translated, it gives CASSPQGVHGNTIYF.

The chain joins TRBV5-5 to TRBJ1-4; TRBD1 might be the D (6 bases). The CDR3 consists of 14 residues. Trimming pared 0 bases from V and 7 bases from J, leaving 10 bases between. The V gene's germline CDR1 is SGHKS and CDR2 YYEKEE (reference sequence). Here the CDR3 reads CASSLGGHPEKLFF. In DNA, the CDR3 is TGTGCCAGCAGCTTGGGGGGACATCCTGAAAAACTGTTTTTT.

This clone was observed a handful of times. The genes are TRBV28 and TRBJ1-5; D ambiguous. Germline V gene data show CDR1 as MDHEN and CDR2 as SYDVKM. The CDR3 length is 14 residues. Trimming removed 1 base from V and 1 base from J, with 5 bases in between. CDR3 residues: CASSLSISNQPQHF. DNA of the CDR3: TGTGCCAGCAGTTTATCCATCAGCAATCAGCCCCAGCATTTT.